The clone carrying this T cell receptor beta chain was detected many times. Its target is unknown. These data belong to a study of metastatic and nonmetastatic thyroid tumors. Background on the study: Blood and tumor or nodule tissue repertoires from malignant and benign thyroid patients were compared. Study-level findings and limits: Reports indicated that malignant thyroid tumors showed significantly higher TCR beta diversity than benign nodules did, in blood and tumor.

Authors' methods: Researchers built a distant-metastasis classifier for papillary thyroid cancer that drew on CDR3 differences across clinicopathological groups. Using MiXCR, TCRdb reanalyzed the PCR reads. TCRdb assigned the V and J calls; the authors' analysis was not used. The sample holds around 34,000 clones, approximately 30% seen once. Every patient was untreated before thyroid surgery. V shed 6 bases and J shed 5 bases, with 13 bases lying between them. The germline V gene encodes CDR1 MNHNS and CDR2 SASEGT. The CDR3 is 14 amino acids. This chain joins TRBV6-1 and TRBJ1-4; D call uncertain. The TCR sequence derives from a female donor with papillary thyroid cancer or a benign thyroid nodule (not recorded which). Some clones in this sample may be carry-over from other donors' samples. The sample comprised blood. The CDR3 here is CASRLRLGNEKLFF. CDR3 bases: TGTGCCAGCAGGCTACGTCTTGGGAATGAAAAACTGTTTTTT.